This passage covers 26 T cell receptor beta chains from one sample sequenced in a study of early T cells in non-severe SARS-CoV-2 infection. TCRdb re-called the 5' RACE reads with MiXCR, one entry per CDR3 protein. The sample records under 85,000 distinct CDR3 sequences, around 13% being singletons. The source material was whole blood. Receptors were obtained from an adult who was a healthcare worker with PCR-confirmed SARS-CoV-2 infection or an uninfected control (not recorded which).

This clonotype has ten or more counts. The chain has TRBV2 and TRBJ2-3; 10 bases align to TRBD2. V shed 7 bases, J shed 5 bases, and the junction held 3 bases outside the gene matches. The CDR3 loop spans 13 amino acids. The germline V gene encodes CDR1 SNHLY and CDR2 FYNNEI. The CDR3 loop is CASNLAGVDTQYF. For the CDR3, the DNA is TGTGCCAGCAATCTAGCGGGGGTAGATACGCAGTATTTT.

The genes are TRBV7-9 and TRBJ2-3, with D uncertain. V was cut by 2 bases and J by 2 bases, with 8 bases left in between. CDR3 length: 14 amino acids. Germline loops: CDR1 SEHNR, CDR2 FQNEAQ (reference sequence). The CDR3 reads CASSLLSDTDTQYF. CDR3 nucleotide sequence: TGTGCCAGCAGCTTACTGTCAGACACAGATACGCAGTATTTT.

The rearrangement joins TRBV18 to TRBJ1-4; maybe TRBD1 (5 bases). V was cut by 5 bases and J by 5 bases, with 12 bases left in between. The germline V gene encodes CDR1 KGHSH and CDR2 LQKENI. The CDR3 contains 14 residues. The CDR3 sequence: CASSAGAGNEKLFF. The CDR3 DNA follows: TGTGCCAGCTCAGCCGGGGCTGGAAATGAAAAACTGTTTTTT.

This clonotype has only a few counts. The CDR3 loop reads CASMFLAGFRNEQFF. The CDR3 nucleotides are TGTGCCAGCATGTTCCTAGCCGGGTTTCGAAATGAGCAGTTCTTC. This chain links TRBV6-2 or TRBV6-3 with TRBJ2-1, with a weak D call TRBD2 (5 bases). This CDR3 has 15 amino acids. Germline loops: CDR1 MNHEY, CDR2 SVGEGT. V was clipped by 7 bases and J by 7 bases, with 20 bases between them.

This clonotype has ten or more counts. V usage is TRBV2 and J usage is TRBJ2-2; 11 nucleotides match TRBD2. There are 17 residues in the CDR3. V was pared by 4 bases and J by 2 bases, with 6 bases of the junction left unmatched. Germline values: CDR1 SNHLY, CDR2 FYNNEI. CDR3 region: CASSGLAGGLNTGELFF. The CDR3 DNA is TGTGCCAGCAGTGGGCTAGCGGGGGGCCTAAACACCGGGGAGCTGTTTTTT.

This clonotype occurred many times. This sequence joins TRBV15 and TRBJ1-5, with D possibly matching TRBD1 (5 bases). V gave up 0 bases and J gave up 3 bases, with 9 bases separating them. CDR3 size: 15 residues. Germline V lookup: CDR1 LNHNV, CDR2 YYDKDF (reference sequence). CDR3 sequence: CATSREGRNNQPQHF. The DNA of the CDR3 is TGTGCCACCAGCAGAGAGGGGCGGAACAATCAGCCCCAGCATTTT. Full variable domain (remainder filled in from reference TRBV15 and TRBJ1-5): DAMVIQNPRYQVTQFGKPVTLSCSQTLNHNVMYWYQQKSSQAPKLLFHYYDKDFNNEADTPDNFQSRRPNTSFCFLDIRSPGLGDTAMYLCATSREGRNNQPQHFGDGTRLSIL.

This clonotype was picked up a small number of times. The chain links TRBV19 to TRBJ1-5; no clear D. V was trimmed by 3 bases and J by 6 bases, leaving 9 bases between them. From germline, CDR1 is LNHDA and CDR2 SQIVND (reference sequence). This CDR3 region has 13 residues. CDR3 amino acids: CASSMGWSQPQHF. CDR3 nucleotides: TGTGCCAGTAGTATGGGGTGGAGTCAGCCCCAGCATTTT.

A few counts support this clonotype. In nucleotides, the CDR3 is TGTGCTAGTGGATCGGGACAGACCACCTACAATGAGCAGTTCTTC. Translated, it gives CASGSGQTTYNEQFF. The genes are TRBV12-5 and TRBJ2-1; TRBD1 agrees at 7 bases. CDR3 length equals 15 residues. J lost 2 bases, V lost 6 bases, and 7 bases had no gene match. The germline V gene has CDR1 LGHNT and CDR2 FRNRAP.

There are many counts of this clonotype. The J gene is TRBJ2-7, the V gene TRBV5-8; 7 bases map to TRBD1. Germline CDR1 reads SGHTS; CDR2 reads YDEGEE. V was clipped by 4 bases and J by 2 bases; unmatched bases: 3. The CDR3 consists of 13 residues. The CDR3 protein is CASSRDSTYEQYF. The CDR3 nucleotides read TGTGCCAGCAGCCGGGACAGCACCTACGAGCAGTACTTC.

The chain combines TRBV6-6 with TRBJ2-7, with 8 bases lining up with TRBD2. Looked up from germline, CDR1 is MNHNY and CDR2 is SVGAGI (reference sequence). The V segment lost 0 bases and the J segment 7 bases; nucleotides outside the gene matches: 11. The CDR3 contains 16 residues. CDR3 DNA: TGTGCCAGCAGTTACTCTACGGCCCGGGGGGGAGTTGAGCAGTACTTC. It codes for CASSYSTARGGVEQYF.

J is TRBJ1-1 and V is TRBV15; D gene ambiguous. Trimming left V 7 bases short and J 4 bases short, with 25 bases between. Germline loops: CDR1 LNHNV, CDR2 YYDKDF (reference sequence). This CDR3 region has 17 residues. The CDR3 sequence is CATMPVGKGELITEAFF. The DNA of the CDR3 is TGTGCCACCATGCCCGTTGGGAAGGGAGAGCTCATCACTGAAGCTTTCTTT.

This clonotype was seen only a few times. The chain recombines TRBV7-2 with TRBJ2-5; D gene ambiguous. With 1 base removed from V and 7 bases from J, the gap between germline ends came to 10 bases. The CDR3 sequence is 13 residues long. From germline, CDR1 is SGHTA and CDR2 FQGNSA. As DNA, the CDR3 is TGTGCCAGCAGCTTAGACGGTCCTGGGACCCAGTACTTC. Protein product: CASSLDGPGTQYF.

This clonotype was observed at least ten times. The genes are TRBV29-1 and TRBJ2-3, with a possible D match to TRBD2 (5 bases). This CDR3 contains 15 residues. Per germline, CDR1 SQVTM and CDR2 ANQGSEA. The V gene lost 2 bases and the J gene lost 3 bases, with 15 bases spanning the gap. The CDR3 DNA follows: TGCAGCGTTGAACGGACGGGGATGGAAACAGATACGCAGTATTTT. Protein: CSVERTGMETDTQYF.

J is TRBJ2-3 and V is TRBV7-2; 8 bases fit TRBD1. The CDR3 sequence is 15 residues long. V lost 0 bases and J lost 3; bases outside the gene matches: 2. Looked up from germline, CDR1 is SGHTA and CDR2 is FQGNSA. CDR3 coding DNA: TGTGCCAGCAGCTTAGCGACAGGGGTTACAGATACGCAGTATTTT. It translates to CASSLATGVTDTQYF.

The rearrangement links TRBV6-4 to TRBJ2-2, with D hard to call. Germline-derived CDR1 and CDR2 are MRHNA and SNTAGT. V dropped 8 bases and J dropped 5 bases, with 12 bases sitting between them. The CDR3 sequence is 13 residues long. The CDR3 DNA follows: TGTGCCAGCGCAGACTTCTGGACCGGGGAGCTGTTTTTT. Amino acid sequence: CASADFWTGELFF.

The J gene is TRBJ2-7, the V gene TRBV4-3; D is uncertain. This CDR3 contains 15 residues. Germline CDR1 LGHNA, CDR2 YSLEER. The germline V and J ends were trimmed by 0 bases and 0 bases, with 9 bases remaining between them. This CDR3 reads CASSQEFASSYEQYF. In DNA form, the CDR3 reads TGCGCCAGCAGCCAAGAGTTTGCGAGCTCCTACGAGCAGTACTTC.

This chain joins TRBV29-1 and TRBJ1-1; D ambiguous. CDR3 length: 11 residues. The V gene lost 7 bases and the J gene lost 2 bases, with 8 bases spanning the gap. Germline CDR1 and CDR2: SQVTM and ANQGSEA. The CDR3 loop is CSAGSNTEAFF. Written as DNA, the CDR3 is TGCAGCGCTGGAAGCAACACTGAAGCTTTCTTT.

This clonotype was observed at least ten times. The rearrangement joins TRBV19 to TRBJ2-3; 7 positions match TRBD2. The CDR3 consists of 16 residues. The germline V gene has CDR1 LNHDA and CDR2 SQIVND (reference sequence). V shed 5 bases, J shed 2 bases, and the junction held 10 bases outside the gene matches. CDR3: CASSSPGTTSTDTQYF. The CDR3 bases are TGTGCCAGTAGTTCCCCCGGGACTACATCCACAGATACGCAGTATTTT.

This clonotype was picked up many times. The chain recombines TRBV4-2 with TRBJ1-4; no definite D call. V lost 1 base, J lost 8 bases, and 14 bases lay in between. The germline V gene encodes CDR1 LGHNA and CDR2 YNFKEQ. The CDR3 length is 15 residues. CDR3 DNA sequence: TGTGCCAGCAGCCAAGTGGTGGGGTTCAAGGAAAAACTGTTTTTT. Translating it yields CASSQVVGFKEKLFF.

V and J are TRBV11-3 and TRBJ2-2; D remains unclear. CDR3 length equals 13 residues. Germline CDR1 SGHNT, CDR2 YENEEA. V dropped 5 bases and J dropped 6 bases, with 10 bases sitting between them. CDR3 DNA sequence: TGTGCCAGCAGCCCCTTTGCGGCCGGGGAGCTGTTTTTT. Encoded protein: CASSPFAAGELFF.

This clonotype appeared many times. The genes are TRBV27 and TRBJ2-1; TRBD2 aligns across 13 bases. This CDR3 has 17 amino acids. The V segment lost 5 bases and the J segment 7 bases; nucleotides outside the gene matches: 11. CDR1 MNHEY and CDR2 SMNVEV come from the germline V gene (reference sequence). The CDR3 protein is CASSPLWTSGSDNEQFF. For the CDR3, the DNA is TGTGCCAGCAGTCCCCTCTGGACTAGCGGGAGTGATAATGAGCAGTTCTTC.

This chain links TRBV19 with TRBJ2-3; no clear D gene. The germline V and J ends were trimmed by 6 bases and 3 bases, with 16 bases remaining between them. Germline loops: CDR1 LNHDA, CDR2 SQIVND (reference sequence). The CDR3 runs 15 residues. The CDR3 here is CASRRAALRTDTQYF. CDR3 DNA: TGTGCCAGTAGGCGTGCCGCCCTACGGACAGATACGCAGTATTTT.

V gene TRBV5-4 combines with J gene TRBJ1-1; D is uncertain. This CDR3 is built from 14 residues. Germline V gene sequence: CDR1 SGHNT, CDR2 YYREEE (reference sequence). V lost 4 bases and J 0 bases, leaving 10 bases between the germline ends. CDR3 sequence (DNA): TGTGCCAGCAGCGGTGCAGCGATGAACACTGAAGCTTTCTTT. Translation gives CASSGAAMNTEAFF.

In its sample, this clonotype was seen many times. V is TRBV28 and J is TRBJ2-1; D is unclear. Deletions cut 2 bases from V and 0 bases from J, with 5 bases between. Germline CDR1 reads MDHEN; CDR2 reads SYDVKM. The length of the CDR3 is 14 residues. The CDR3 here is CASSLGGSYNEQFF. The CDR3 DNA sequence: TGTGCCAGCAGTTTAGGCGGCTCCTACAATGAGCAGTTCTTC.

This clonotype was seen many times. The chain couples TRBV5-6 to TRBJ2-1; possibly TRBD1 for D (6 bases). In germline, CDR1 is SGHDT, CDR2 YYEEEE. CDR3 length: 14 amino acids. Trimming stripped 3 bases from V and 6 bases from J, with 13 bases between. The CDR3 bases are TGTGCCAGCAGCTGGATTGTAGGGGGCAATGAGCAGTTCTTC. Translation gives CASSWIVGGNEQFF.

The chain has TRBV5-6 and TRBJ2-3; no firm D call. The CDR3 extends over 13 amino acids. Germline lookup yields CDR1 SGHDT and CDR2 YYEEEE. Trimming shortened V by 4 bases and J by 4 bases, and 10 bases separated the two germline ends. The CDR3 loop is CASSPSWADTQYF. In DNA form, the CDR3 reads TGTGCCAGCAGCCCCTCGTGGGCAGATACGCAGTATTTT.